The 28 T cell receptor beta chains listed next were all sequenced from one sample in a study of blood T cells in healthy people across ages. Next came a second PCR, run for roughly 7 to 12 cycles, which used a sample-barcoded 5' primer along with a J-beta primer mix. Via MiXCR, TCRdb re-called the 5' RACE reads, giving one row per CDR3 protein. The sample lists around 1.5 million distinct CDR3 sequences, approximately 59% occurring once. The specimen sequenced was blood. Source of these receptors: a man between 18 and 29 years old in good health.

This clonotype was seen just once. The CDR3 loop reads CASSLWGQGAPAGRDTQYF. CDR3 sequence (DNA): TGTGCCAGCAGTTTATGGGGACAGGGGGCGCCGGCCGGGAGAGATACGCAGTATTTT. This chain connects TRBV27 to TRBJ2-3; 12 nucleotides align to TRBD1. The CDR3 loop spans 19 amino acids. Losses at the gene ends were 1 base for V and 5 bases for J; bases not matched to a gene: 13. Germline CDR1 MNHEY, CDR2 SMNVEV (reference sequence).

The rearrangement joins TRBV6-1 to TRBJ2-7; 7 bases are shared with TRBD1. In germline, CDR1 is MNHNS, CDR2 SASEGT. This CDR3 spans 15 amino acids. V shed 5 bases and J 0 bases; nucleotides not matched to a gene: 7. CDR3 bases: TGTGCCAGCAGTCTCCGGGACAGCCTCTCCTACGAGCAGTACTTC. It is translated as CASSLRDSLSYEQYF.

This rearrangement joins TRBV5-1 to TRBJ2-1; 8 bases map to TRBD1. V gave up 2 bases and J gave up 2 bases; unmatched junction bases: 12. CDR1 and CDR2 (germline): SGHRS, YFSETQ. The length of the CDR3 is 18 residues. This chain's CDR3 is CASSFTQGGDPTYNEQFF. The DNA of the CDR3 is TGCGCCAGCAGCTTCACACAGGGGGGAGACCCTACCTACAATGAGCAGTTCTTC. The full variable domain, completed using reference TRBV5-1 and TRBJ2-1, is KAGVTQTPRYLIKTRGQQVTLSCSPISGHRSVSWYQQTPGQGLQFLFEYFSETQRNKGNFPGRFSGRQFSNSRSEMNVSTLELGDSALYLCASSFTQGGDPTYNEQFFGPGTRLTVL.

The chain is built from TRBV6-5 and TRBJ2-5, with TRBD2 matching over 12 bases. The ends lost 0 bases at V and 11 bases at J; junction bases unmatched: 10. The CDR3 contains 16 residues. Germline CDR1 is MNHEY and CDR2 is SVGAGI. The CDR3 is CASSYSTSGRGNEQYF. CDR3 sequence (DNA): TGTGCCAGCAGTTACTCGACTAGCGGGAGAGGCAATGAGCAGTACTTC.

This clonotype showed up just once. This chain links TRBV20-1 with TRBJ1-6; 10 bases fit TRBD1. V lost 5 bases, J lost 9 bases, and 7 bases stayed unmatched. The CDR3 consists of 14 residues. Looked up from germline, CDR1 is DFQATT and CDR2 is SNEGSKA (reference sequence). The CDR3 here is CSARGQGNSSPLHF. The CDR3, as DNA: TGCAGTGCTCGGGGACAGGGGAATAGTTCACCCCTCCACTTT.

This clonotype was counted between two and nine times. This chain connects TRBV2 to TRBJ2-5, with D hard to call. The CDR3 is 11 residues long. V lost 7 bases and J lost 6, with 9 bases in between. Germline V gene lookup returns CDR1 SNHLY and CDR2 FYNNEI. The DNA for the CDR3 is TGTGCCAGCAAGGGCCGGCAGACCCAGTACTTC. This gives the protein CASKGRQTQYF.

This clonotype was seen more than once but under ten times. This chain connects TRBV6-2 or TRBV6-3 to TRBJ2-6; 8 bases agree with TRBD2. The CDR3 sequence is 19 residues long. Looked up from germline, CDR1 is MNHEY and CDR2 is SVGEGT. V shed 4 bases, J shed 0 bases, and the junction held 11 bases outside the gene matches. The CDR3 nucleotides read TGTGCCAGCAGTTCCTCTGGGAGCGGGGGCGTCTCTGGGGCCAACGTCCTGACTTTC. Encoded protein: CASSSSGSGGVSGANVLTF.

In its sample, this clonotype was seen once. The chain links TRBV6-1 to TRBJ1-5, with D tentatively TRBD1 (6 bases). The CDR3 extends over 16 amino acids. V lost 2 bases and J lost 7, with 18 bases in between. Germline CDR1 is MNHNS and CDR2 is SASEGT. The CDR3 region has the DNA TGTGCCAGCAGTGAAAGCCCGGGGGGGGCAAGGCAGCCCCAGCATTTT. It is translated as CASSESPGGARQPQHF.

The chain joins TRBV20-1 to TRBJ2-7, with 8 bases matching TRBD1. The CDR3 totals 16 residues. Per germline, CDR1 DFQATT and CDR2 SNEGSKA (reference sequence). The V segment lost 0 bases and the J segment 2 bases; nucleotides outside the gene matches: 9. The CDR3 here is CSARDPKTGDAYEQYF. CDR3 DNA: TGCAGTGCTAGAGATCCTAAGACAGGGGATGCCTACGAGCAGTACTTC.

With respect to this clonotype: The junction departs from the called germline gene at one end, perhaps through a read error. The chain recombines TRBV12-3 or TRBV12-4 with TRBJ2-3; either TRBD1 or TRBD2 may fit D (5 bases each). This CDR3 region has 15 residues. The CDR3 sequence is CASSLRPSSTDTRYF. In nucleotides, the CDR3 is TGTGCCAGCAGTTTAAGGCCTAGCTCGACAGATACGCGGTATTTT.

This clonotype was counted a single time. V and J are TRBV6-1 and TRBJ1-5, with 7 bases matching TRBD1. Germline assignment: CDR1 MNHNS and CDR2 SASEGT. This CDR3 is built from 16 residues. V lost 5 bases to trimming and J lost 3 bases; unmatched junction nucleotides: 10. CDR3 region: CASSRLQGKFNQPQHF. The CDR3 DNA follows: TGTGCCAGCAGTCGTTTACAGGGGAAATTCAATCAGCCCCAGCATTTT.

This clonotype was seen a few times. The J gene is TRBJ1-2, the V gene TRBV9; tentatively, D is TRBD1 (6 bases). CDR1 is SGDLS and CDR2 is YYNGEE in the germline V gene. Trimming took 7 bases from V and 3 from J, leaving 10 bases between them. The CDR3 consists of 12 residues. CDR3 nucleotides: TGTGCCAGCGAGGGGGAATACTATGGCTACACCTTC. Translation gives CASEGEYYGYTF.

This chain joins TRBV7-2 and TRBJ2-4; no clear D gene. Near its end, the DNA agrees better with TRBJ2-7, so the J call may be wrong. CDR3 length: 13 amino acids. In germline, CDR1 is SGHTA, CDR2 FQGNSA. Here the CDR3 reads CASRSGVGYEQYF. CDR3 nucleotide sequence: TGTGCCAGCAGGAGTGGGGTCGGCTACGAGCAGTACTTC.

The sample holds one count of this clonotype. This sequence joins TRBV30 and TRBJ1-1; possible D gene TRBD1, 5 bases. CDR1 and CDR2 from the germline V gene are GTSNPN and SVGIG (reference sequence). The CDR3 spans 14 residues. V lost 0 bases, J lost 1 base, and 9 bases lay in between. CDR3 loop: CAWSVGETNTEAFF. CDR3 DNA sequence: TGTGCCTGGAGTGTGGGGGAGACGAACACTGAAGCTTTCTTT.

V is TRBV4-1 and J is TRBJ1-1; no clear D. Germline assignment: CDR1 MGHRA and CDR2 YSYEKL. The CDR3 spans 15 residues. Trimming removed 1 base at V and 1 base at J, with 10 bases between. The CDR3 sequence: CASSQVGETNTEAFF. The CDR3 bases are TGCGCCAGCAGCCAAGTAGGAGAGACGAACACTGAAGCTTTCTTT.

V usage is TRBV14 and J usage is TRBJ1-1; TRBD1 aligns across 9 bases. Germline assignment: CDR1 SGHDN and CDR2 FVKESK. The CDR3 runs to 15 residues. V lost 4 bases to trimming and J lost 4 bases; unmatched junction nucleotides: 7. DNA for the CDR3: TGTGCCAGCAGCCGGTTACAGGGGGCGCCCACTGAAGCTTTCTTT. It encodes CASSRLQGAPTEAFF.

The chain is built from TRBV6-6 and TRBJ1-1, with 9 bases matching TRBD1. The ends lost 6 bases at V and 6 bases at J; junction bases unmatched: 8. The CDR3 sequence is 14 residues long. The germline V gene has CDR1 MNHNY and CDR2 SVGAGI (reference sequence). CDR3 nucleotide sequence: TGTGCCAGCAGATCCGGGACAGGGAGGGCTGAAGCTTTCTTT. Encoded protein: CASRSGTGRAEAFF.

The rearrangement links TRBV12-3 or TRBV12-4 to TRBJ1-3, with unresolved D. The CDR3 has 14 residues. V was shortened by 8 bases and J by 4 bases, with 15 bases between the two germline ends. The CDR3 reads CASSREGGGNTIYF. The CDR3 bases are TGTGCCAGCTCACGCGAGGGTGGAGGAAACACCATATATTTT.

In this sample, this clonotype turned up once. V usage is TRBV10-2 and J usage is TRBJ2-7; 8 bases match TRBD2. V lost 2 bases to trimming and J lost 4 bases; unmatched junction nucleotides: 4. In germline, CDR1 is WSHSY, CDR2 SAAADI. This CDR3 region has 14 residues. This CDR3 reads CASSERSGGYEQYF. Here the CDR3 DNA reads TGCGCCAGCAGTGAGAGAAGCGGGGGTTACGAGCAGTACTTC.

The chain employs TRBV12-3 or TRBV12-4 and TRBJ2-5; D possibly corresponds to TRBD2 (7 bases). The CDR3 consists of 15 residues. The ends were cut back, 6 bases at V and 2 bases at J, with 16 bases in the middle. Written as DNA, the CDR3 is TGTGCCAGCAGAATGGTAGGGGGGGGACAAGAGACCCAGTACTTC. Translated: CASRMVGGGQETQYF.

In this sample, this clonotype turned up once. The V and J genes are TRBV20-1 and TRBJ2-7, with TRBD2 matching over 12 bases. This CDR3 comprises 15 residues. With V trimmed by 5 bases and J by 0 bases, 5 bases remained unmatched. CDR1 and CDR2 (germline): DFQATT, SNEGSKA (reference sequence). Here the CDR3 DNA reads TGCAGTGCTGCCCGGACTAGCGGGACCTCCTACGAGCAGTACTTC. This sequence encodes CSAARTSGTSYEQYF.

V is TRBV20-1 and J is TRBJ2-1; maybe TRBD2 (7 bases). In germline, CDR1 is DFQATT, CDR2 SNEGSKA (reference sequence). This CDR3 is 15 amino acids long. V lost 1 base and J lost 3, with 13 bases in between. The CDR3 DNA sequence: TGCAGTGCTAGAGTGGCGGGGGCCCTCTACAATGAGCAGTTCTTC. Translating gives CSARVAGALYNEQFF.

The V gene is TRBV18, the J gene TRBJ2-1, with D perhaps matching TRBD1 or TRBD2 (6 bases each). The V and J ends lost 3 bases and 5 bases respectively, with 17 bases between them. CDR1 is KGHSH and CDR2 is LQKENI in the germline V gene. CDR3 size: 16 residues. The CDR3: CASSPIGGLPNNEQFF. In nucleotides, the CDR3 is TGTGCCAGCTCACCGATCGGGGGCCTACCGAACAATGAGCAGTTCTTC.

This clonotype turned up a few times. The chain employs TRBV7-2 and TRBJ2-5, with D possibly being TRBD2 (6 bases). V was cut by 0 bases and J by 8 bases, with 13 bases left in between. The germline V gene encodes CDR1 SGHTA and CDR2 FQGNSA. This CDR3 comprises 14 residues. This CDR3 is CASSLAYGRITQYF. In nucleotides, the CDR3 is TGTGCCAGCAGCTTAGCCTATGGGAGGATAACCCAGTACTTC. Looking up the rest from reference TRBV7-2 and TRBJ2-5 gives the full variable domain: GAGVSQSPSNKVTEKGKDVELRCDPISGHTALYWYRQSLGQGLEFLIYFQGNSAPDKSGLPSDRFSAERTGGSVSTLTIQRTQQEDSAVYLCASSLAYGRITQYFGPGTRLLVL.

This clonotype was seen only a few times. The rearrangement joins TRBV4-1 to TRBJ2-7; maybe TRBD1 (5 bases). The V gene's germline CDR1 is MGHRA and CDR2 YSYEKL. V lost 1 base to trimming and J lost 1 base, with 17 bases between them. The CDR3 runs to 17 residues. In nucleotides, the CDR3 is TGCGCCAGCAGCCAAGGGTGGGGCCACCAACAGTCCTACGAGCAGTACTTC. It encodes CASSQGWGHQQSYEQYF.

The chain carries TRBV5-1 and TRBJ2-5; D possibly matches TRBD1 or TRBD2 (5 bases each). This CDR3 has 16 amino acids. CDR1 and CDR2 from the germline V gene are SGHRS and YFSETQ. The V and J ends lost 0 bases and 5 bases respectively, with 17 bases between them. CDR3 bases: TGCGCCAGCAGCTTGGATAGGGGACCTTGGCGGGAGACCCAGTACTTC. Translated, it gives CASSLDRGPWRETQYF. The variable domain in full, completed from reference TRBV5-1 and TRBJ2-5, reads KAGVTQTPRYLIKTRGQQVTLSCSPISGHRSVSWYQQTPGQGLQFLFEYFSETQRNKGNFPGRFSGRQFSNSRSEMNVSTLELGDSALYLCASSLDRGPWRETQYFGPGTRLLVL.

This clonotype was counted a few times. The CDR3 region has the DNA TGTGCCATCAGTGCCGGGACAGGGGGTTTGACCCAGTACTTC. Protein: CAISAGTGGLTQYF. This chain connects TRBV10-3 to TRBJ2-5, with 11 nucleotides matching TRBD1. The CDR3 extends over 14 amino acids. Germline trimming cut 4 bases from V and 7 bases from J; bases unmatched to any gene: 5. Per germline, CDR1 ENHRY and CDR2 SYGVKD.

This chain uses TRBV5-5 with TRBJ1-4; D remains unclear. From germline, CDR1 is SGHKS and CDR2 YYEKEE (reference sequence). The CDR3 covers 15 residues. V lost 4 bases and J 8 bases, leaving 18 bases between the germline ends. The CDR3 DNA sequence: TGTGCCAGCAGCCCGGCGGTCGAGATTATAGAAAAACTGTTTTTT. Encoded protein: CASSPAVEIIEKLFF.